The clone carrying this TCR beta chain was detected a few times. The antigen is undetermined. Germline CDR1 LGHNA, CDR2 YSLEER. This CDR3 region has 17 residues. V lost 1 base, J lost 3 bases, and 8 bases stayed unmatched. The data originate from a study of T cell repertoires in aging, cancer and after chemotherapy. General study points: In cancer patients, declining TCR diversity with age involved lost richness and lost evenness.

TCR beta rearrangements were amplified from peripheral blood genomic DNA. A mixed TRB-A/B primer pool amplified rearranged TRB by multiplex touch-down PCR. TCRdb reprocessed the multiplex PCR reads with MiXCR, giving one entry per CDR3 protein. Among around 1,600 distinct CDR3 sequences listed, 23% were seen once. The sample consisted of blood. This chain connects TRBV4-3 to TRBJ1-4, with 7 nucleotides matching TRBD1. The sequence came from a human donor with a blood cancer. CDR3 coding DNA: TGCGCCAGCAGCCAAGCCCAAATCGGGACAGCTAATGAAAAACTGTTTTTT. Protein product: CASSQAQIGTANEKLFF.